This T cell receptor (beta chain) derives from a study of blood T cell repertoires in COVID-19. The overall study: PBMCs, B-cell-depleted T cells, or T cells were the source of the cDNA or gDNA that made up the material.

The germline V gene has CDR1 SSHAT and CDR2 FNYEAQ (reference sequence). Trimming removed 5 bases at V and 3 bases at J, with 16 bases between. The CDR3 extends over 15 amino acids. Original processing notes: Reference gene primer amplification yielded estimated nucleated cell counts. Data came from immunoSEQ multiplex PCR; TCRdb stores just in-frame clones and leaves some out. V and J calls and clone size are copied from that table; D and trimming were computed from the DNA. The sample has just under 350,000 clones, approximately 87% seen once. This sequence joins TRBV7-7 and TRBJ2-5; D is perhaps TRBD2 (6 bases). The TCR comes from a woman aged 45-60 years with COVID-19, enrolled during active disease. Sequenced material: peripheral blood. The CDR3 loop is CASSQEGLAKETQYF. The CDR3 nucleotides are TGTGCCAGCAGCCAAGAGGGTCTAGCGAAAGAGACCCAGTACTTC.